The 32 T cell receptor beta chains reported below all come from one sample, sequenced in a study of T cells in Graves' hyperthyroidism and ophthalmopathy. TCR beta CDR3 region amplification was performed from RNA transcripts. The HTBI set primed first-round TCR CDR3 RT-PCR. From the multiplex PCR reads, TCRdb called clonotypes with MiXCR, one entry per CDR3 protein. The sample carries fewer than 600,000 distinct CDR3 sequences, approximately 14% recorded once. The specimen sequenced was blood. These receptors all stem from a woman aged 40 to 55 with Graves' hyperthyroidism.

This clonotype has a count of ten or more. The rearrangement links TRBV7-2 to TRBJ2-3; 11 bases map to TRBD2. The V gene's germline CDR1 is SGHTA and CDR2 FQGNSA. The trim removed 3 bases at V and 5 bases at J, leaving 7 bases unmatched. This CDR3 has 16 residues. The CDR3 DNA reads as TGTGCCAGCAGCTTCGGCCTAGCGGGAGGTGAAGATACGCAGTATTTT. It translates to CASSFGLAGGEDTQYF.

The gene calls are TRBV5-1 and TRBJ1-5; no definite D call. Germline assignment: CDR1 SGHRS and CDR2 YFSETQ. The CDR3 length is 14 residues. V shed 0 bases and J shed 6 bases, with 10 bases lying between them. The CDR3, as DNA: TGCGCCAGCAGCTTGGAAGGTAGTGGTCAGCCCCAGCATTTT. Its translation: CASSLEGSGQPQHF.

Only a few counts were recorded for this clonotype. The genes are TRBV12-3 or TRBV12-4 and TRBJ1-5; D not resolved. V lost 6 bases, J lost 0 bases, and 6 bases lay in between. The CDR3 is 13 amino acids. DNA of the CDR3: TGTGCCAGCAGGGACCCTAGCAATCAGCCCCAGCATTTT. Protein product: CASRDPSNQPQHF.

There are many counts of this clonotype. The genes are TRBV15 and TRBJ1-1; D is unresolved. The V gene lost 2 bases and the J gene lost 1 base, with 5 bases spanning the gap. CDR1 and CDR2 from the germline V gene are LNHNV and YYDKDF (reference sequence). The CDR3 sequence is 13 residues long. For the CDR3, the DNA is TGTGCCACCAGCAGATCAGGGAACACTGAAGCTTTCTTT. This codes for CATSRSGNTEAFF.

The V gene is TRBV20-1, the J gene TRBJ2-3, with a tentative D call TRBD2 (6 bases). CDR1 and CDR2 (germline): DFQATT, SNEGSKA (reference sequence). CDR3 length: 14 residues. V was cut by 5 bases and J by 0 bases, with 12 bases left in between. The CDR3 DNA follows: TGCAGTGCTTCGGATAGCGGTAGCACAGATACGCAGTATTTT. Its translation is CSASDSGSTDTQYF.

This clonotype was found a few times. Possible read error: a much larger clone is one base away. The V and J genes are TRBV12-3 or TRBV12-4 and TRBJ2-6, with TRBD1 as a possible D gene (5 bases). This CDR3 is built from 17 residues. CDR3 sequence: CASSFGGRASGANILTF. CDR3 in DNA: TGTGCCAGCAGTTTTGGCGGCAGGGCCTCTGGGGCCAACATCCTGACTTTC.

Turning to this clonotype: This may stem from a read error, because a much larger clone lies one nucleotide away. The chain has TRBV6-2 or TRBV6-3 and TRBJ2-1, with 11 nucleotides matching TRBD2. There are 14 residues in the CDR3. Germline CDR1 MNHEY, CDR2 SVGEGT. CDR3 DNA: TGTGCCAGCAACCGACTAGCGGGGCCCAATGAGCAGTCCTTC. The encoded protein is CASNRLAGPNEQSF.

The chain has TRBV6-1 and TRBJ2-1, with 11 nucleotides matching TRBD2. J was trimmed by 9 bases and V by 6 bases; bases with no gene match: 7. The CDR3 is 14 residues long. The germline V gene has CDR1 MNHNS and CDR2 SASEGT. CDR3 residues: CASRELAGVSEQFF. The CDR3 DNA is TGTGCCAGCAGAGAACTAGCGGGAGTAAGTGAGCAGTTCTTC.

The gene calls are TRBV7-9 and TRBJ1-2; D ambiguous. The germline V and J ends were trimmed by 5 bases and 6 bases, with 13 bases remaining between them. Germline V gives CDR1 SEHNR, CDR2 FQNEAQ (reference sequence). This CDR3 is 13 amino acids long. The CDR3 is CASSQEKMDGYTF. For the CDR3, the DNA is TGTGCCAGCAGCCAAGAGAAAATGGATGGCTACACCTTC.

A few counts support this clonotype. The chain couples TRBV10-3 to TRBJ2-4; 7 bases agree with TRBD1. J was trimmed by 8 bases and V by 10 bases; bases with no gene match: 8. Germline CDR1 is ENHRY and CDR2 is SYGVKD. The length of the CDR3 is 12 residues. DNA of the CDR3: TGTGCCAGCACAGGGGACCTGGACATTCAGTACTTC. Translation gives CASTGDLDIQYF.

The table lists this clonotype with many counts. The genes are TRBV3-1 and TRBJ2-2; D is uncertain. V lost 1 base to trimming and J lost 7 bases, with 16 bases between them. The CDR3 length is 16 residues. CDR1 and CDR2 (germline): LGHDT, YNNKEL (reference sequence). The CDR3 coding sequence is TGTGCCAGCAGCCAAGTTTCTATCCGGTTCCACGGGGAGCTGTTTTTT. This sequence encodes CASSQVSIRFHGELFF.

This clonotype was observed at least ten times. J is TRBJ2-7 and V is TRBV27, with D perhaps matching TRBD1 or TRBD2 (6 bases each). The CDR3 runs 13 residues. CDR1 and CDR2 from the germline V gene are MNHEY and SMNVEV (reference sequence). The V end was cut by 8 bases, the J end by 3 bases, with 14 bases between. The CDR3 is CASRGQSIYEQYF. The CDR3 coding sequence is TGTGCCAGCCGGGGGCAGTCCATCTACGAGCAGTACTTC.

The rearrangement joins TRBV7-9 to TRBJ2-5, with unresolved D. CDR3 length equals 13 residues. Germline-derived CDR1 and CDR2 are SEHNR and FQNEAQ (reference sequence). V shed 3 bases and J shed 2 bases, with 7 bases lying between them. The CDR3 sequence is CASSLLVQETQYF. DNA for the CDR3: TGTGCCAGCAGCTTGCTAGTGCAAGAGACCCAGTACTTC.

The chain employs TRBV7-2 and TRBJ1-2; no clear D. V lost 0 bases and J 7 bases, leaving 9 bases between the germline ends. Germline CDR1 is SGHTA and CDR2 is FQGNSA. The CDR3 totals 13 residues. This chain's CDR3 is CASSLARHAGYTF. The CDR3 nucleotides read TGTGCCAGCAGCTTAGCAAGACATGCTGGCTACACCTTC.

This clonotype was observed many times. The gene calls are TRBV2 and TRBJ1-2, with D possibly TRBD1 on 6 matching bases. This CDR3 is built from 14 residues. The germline V gene encodes CDR1 SNHLY and CDR2 FYNNEI. V lost 1 base, J lost 4 bases, and 10 bases lay in between. CDR3 DNA: TGTGCCAGCAGTGAAGTAGACAGGCCCTATGGCTACACCTTC. Translation gives CASSEVDRPYGYTF. The full variable domain, in which reference TRBV2 and TRBJ1-2 provide the parts outside the CDR3, is EPEVTQTPSHQVTQMGQEVILRCVPISNHLYFYWYRQILGQKVEFLVSFYNNEISEKSEIFDDQFSVERPDGSNFTLKIRSTKLEDSAMYFCASSEVDRPYGYTFGSGTRLTVV.

This clonotype was picked up many times. This CDR3 reads CASSLVERQLYNEQFF. In DNA, the CDR3 is TGTGCCAGCAGCTTAGTAGAACGCCAACTATACAATGAGCAGTTCTTC. This sequence joins TRBV7-9 and TRBJ2-1; D remains ambiguous. Looked up from germline, CDR1 is SEHNR and CDR2 is FQNEAQ (reference sequence). V shed 1 base and J shed 4 bases, with 14 bases lying between them. The length of the CDR3 is 16 residues. Variable domain in full (rest from reference TRBV7-9 and TRBJ2-1): DTGVSQNPRHKITKRGQNVTFRCDPISEHNRLYWYRQTLGQGPEFLTYFQNEAQLEKSRLLSDRFSAERPKGSFSTLEIQRTEQGDSAMYLCASSLVERQLYNEQFFGPGTRLTVL.

This clonotype was recorded at least ten times. This clone may be a read error of a much larger clone one base away. The genes are TRBV7-3 and TRBJ1-6; TRBD1 matches 9 bases. Germline loops: CDR1 SGHTA, CDR2 FQGTGA. The ends lost 5 bases at V and 8 bases at J; junction bases unmatched: 1. CDR3 length: 13 amino acids. CDR3 loop: CASSRTGDSPLHF. DNA of the CDR3: TGTGCCAGCAGCCGGACAGGGGATTCACCCCTCCACTTT.

The V call is TRBV6-1, the J call TRBJ2-5, with D possibly being TRBD1 (6 bases). The CDR3 contains 14 residues. With 5 bases removed from V and 9 bases from J, the gap between germline ends came to 19 bases. The germline V gene encodes CDR1 MNHNS and CDR2 SASEGT. CDR3 loop: CASSSHREQEAQYF. The CDR3 DNA sequence: TGTGCCAGCAGTTCCCACAGGGAACAGGAGGCCCAGTACTTC.

The chain employs TRBV4-1 and TRBJ2-1; D gene uncertain. V was trimmed by 1 base and J by 7 bases, leaving 11 bases between them. This CDR3 is 14 amino acids long. Looked up from germline, CDR1 is MGHRA and CDR2 is YSYEKL. The CDR3 DNA reads TGCGCCAGCAGCCAAGTTTCAATTCTGAATGAGCAGTTCTTC. Translating it yields CASSQVSILNEQFF.

This clonotype has more than one count but fewer than ten. The rearrangement links TRBV6-2 or TRBV6-3 to TRBJ2-7, with 7 bases fitting TRBD2. The length of the CDR3 is 15 residues. Germline lookup yields CDR1 MNHEY and CDR2 SVGEGT. V was clipped by 5 bases and J by 3 bases; unmatched bases: 10. In DNA, the CDR3 is TGTGCCAGCAGTCTCGGACGGGACTACCACTACGAGCAGTACTTC. Translated, it gives CASSLGRDYHYEQYF.

The J gene is TRBJ2-1, the V gene TRBV5-1; D possibly corresponds to TRBD1 (6 bases). The V end was cut by 3 bases, the J end by 6 bases, with 13 bases between. Germline V gives CDR1 SGHRS, CDR2 YFSETQ. CDR3 length: 14 amino acids. CDR3 nucleotides: TGCGCCAGCAGCTCTTTGGGGACAAGCAATGAGCAGTTCTTC. Translated: CASSSLGTSNEQFF.

This chain connects TRBV12-3 or TRBV12-4 to TRBJ1-1; D call uncertain. This CDR3 is 14 amino acids long. The V end was cut by 2 bases, the J end by 3 bases, with 10 bases between. The CDR3 DNA reads as TGTGCCAGCAGTTTAAGGCAGTTTGACACTGAAGCTTTCTTT. Residues: CASSLRQFDTEAFF.

The genes are TRBV6-1 and TRBJ1-3; D not certain. The V end lost 5 bases, the J end lost 1 base, and 12 bases lay between the germline ends. This CDR3 is built from 15 residues. Germline values: CDR1 MNHNS, CDR2 SASEGT. CDR3 bases: TGTGCCAGCAGTTACAGCGGTAGTTCTGGAAACACCATATATTTT. It specifies CASSYSGSSGNTIYF.

This clonotype was recorded many times. V is TRBV28 and J is TRBJ2-7; 9 bases map to TRBD1. V shed 8 bases, J shed 2 bases, and the junction held 7 bases outside the gene matches. This CDR3 region has 14 residues. Germline values: CDR1 MDHEN, CDR2 SYDVKM. CDR3 nucleotide sequence: TGTGCCAGCGCCCCGGGACAGGGCCCCTACGAGCAGTACTTC. It yields the protein CASAPGQGPYEQYF.

This clonotype appeared many times. A junction end diverges from the germline sequence, so it may reflect a read error. V usage is TRBV5-1 and J usage is TRBJ2-7; 9 nucleotides match TRBD1. CDR1 SGHRS and CDR2 YFSETQ come from the germline V gene. CDR3 length equals 15 residues. Here the CDR3 DNA reads TGTGCCAGCAGCCTTGAGGGACAGGGCCCCTACGAGCAGTACTTC. As protein: CASSLEGQGPYEQYF. The full variable domain, in which reference TRBV5-1 and TRBJ2-7 provide the parts outside the CDR3, is KAGVTQTPRYLIKTRGQQVTLSCSPISGHRSVSWYQQTPGQGLQFLFEYFSETQRNKGNFPGRFSGRQFSNSRSEMNVSTLELGDSALYLCASSLEGQGPYEQYFGPGTRLTVT.

Ten or more counts support this clonotype. The V gene is TRBV9, the J gene TRBJ1-2; tentative D call: TRBD1 (5 bases). Trimming took 4 bases from V and 5 from J, leaving 21 bases between them. In germline, CDR1 is SGDLS, CDR2 YYNGEE. This CDR3 is 16 amino acids long. The DNA of the CDR3 is TGTGCCAGCAGCACCCGAAACACAGACAGCGATTATGGCTACACCTTC. It specifies CASSTRNTDSDYGYTF.

The chain links TRBV6-1 to TRBJ2-4; 10 nucleotides line up with TRBD2. CDR3 size: 19 residues. Germline CDR1 reads MNHNS; CDR2 reads SASEGT. V lost 5 bases to trimming and J lost 1 base; unmatched junction nucleotides: 14. CDR3 nucleotide sequence: TGTGCCAGCAGTTACCAAGCGGGAGGGACAGGACGGGCCAAAAACATTCAGTACTTC. Amino acid sequence: CASSYQAGGTGRAKNIQYF.

The chain couples TRBV6-9 to TRBJ1-6, with 9 positions matching TRBD1. Germline values: CDR1 MNHGY, CDR2 SVAAGI. This CDR3 region has 16 residues. The trim removed 4 bases at V and 6 bases at J, leaving 7 bases unmatched. The CDR3 here is CASSLQQGAFNSPLHF. The CDR3 nucleotides read TGTGCCAGCAGTTTACAACAGGGGGCGTTTAATTCACCCCTCCACTTT.

This clonotype was observed many times. This rearrangement joins TRBV5-1 to TRBJ2-2; TRBD1 agrees at 9 bases. Trimming cost V 6 bases and J 4 bases; bases outside gene matches: 4. Germline values: CDR1 SGHRS, CDR2 YFSETQ. CDR3 length: 14 residues. CDR3 sequence (DNA): TGCGCCAGCAAAACGGACAGGGGCACCGGGGAGCTGTTTTTT. It yields the protein CASKTDRGTGELFF.

This clonotype was observed at least ten times. The rearrangement uses TRBV12-3 or TRBV12-4 and TRBJ2-5, with 9 bases aligning to TRBD1. The CDR3 contains 15 residues. The ends lost 6 bases at V and 5 bases at J; junction bases unmatched: 10. The CDR3 DNA sequence: TGTGCCAGCAGCCAAACGACAGGGGGAGGCGAGACCCAGTACTTC. Translation: CASSQTTGGGETQYF.

In this sample, this clonotype turned up a few times. This chain joins TRBV5-1 and TRBJ1-1; a possible D gene is TRBD1 (6 bases). This CDR3 is built from 16 residues. Germline V lookup: CDR1 SGHRS, CDR2 YFSETQ. The ends were cut back, 4 bases at V and 5 bases at J, with 21 bases in the middle. CDR3 nucleotides: TGCGCCAGCAGCCCTCCGGGAGGGGCGGGGGCGACTGAAGCTTTCTTT. Its protein product is CASSPPGGAGATEAFF.

This clonotype was observed a few times. The chain carries TRBV6-1 and TRBJ2-7; D gene unclear. The length of the CDR3 is 15 residues. Trimming removed 1 base from V and 4 bases from J, with 14 bases in between. Per the germline V gene, CDR1 is MNHNS and CDR2 is SASEGT. CDR3 sequence: CASSEGGLLSYEQYF. The CDR3 DNA sequence: TGTGCCAGCAGTGAAGGTGGGCTTCTTTCTTACGAGCAGTACTTC.